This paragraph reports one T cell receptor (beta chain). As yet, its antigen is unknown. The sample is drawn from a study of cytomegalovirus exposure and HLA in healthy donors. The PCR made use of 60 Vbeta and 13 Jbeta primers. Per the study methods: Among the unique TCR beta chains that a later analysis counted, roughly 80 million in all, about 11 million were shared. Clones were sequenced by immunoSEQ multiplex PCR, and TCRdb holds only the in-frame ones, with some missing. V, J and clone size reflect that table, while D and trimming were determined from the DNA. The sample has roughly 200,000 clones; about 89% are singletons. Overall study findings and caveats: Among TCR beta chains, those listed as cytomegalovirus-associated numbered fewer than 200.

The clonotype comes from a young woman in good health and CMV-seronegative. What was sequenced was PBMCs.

The DNA for the CDR3 is TGTGCCAGCAGTGAATACGGCAATGAGCAGTTCTTC. The encoded protein is CASSEYGNEQFF. The chain has TRBV2 and TRBJ2-1; no reliable D call. Germline loops: CDR1 SNHLY, CDR2 FYNNEI. The CDR3 loop spans 12 amino acids. Trimming took off 2 bases at V and 6 bases at J, with 5 bases between the two ends.